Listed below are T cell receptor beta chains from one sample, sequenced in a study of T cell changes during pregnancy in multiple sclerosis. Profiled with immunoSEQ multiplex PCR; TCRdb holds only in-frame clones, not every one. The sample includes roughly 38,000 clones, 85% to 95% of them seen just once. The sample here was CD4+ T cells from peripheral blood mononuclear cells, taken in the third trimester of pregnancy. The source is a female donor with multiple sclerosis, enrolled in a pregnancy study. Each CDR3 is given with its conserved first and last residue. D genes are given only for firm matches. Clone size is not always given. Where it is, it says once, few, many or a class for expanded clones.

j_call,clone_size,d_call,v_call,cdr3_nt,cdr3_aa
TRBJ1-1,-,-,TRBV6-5,TGTGCCAGCACCCCGTGGCAGGGTGTTGGTGCTGAAGCTTTCTTT,CASTPWQGVGAEAFF
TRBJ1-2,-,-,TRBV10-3,TGTGCCATCAGTGAGTCTTCCGTCAGGTACGGCTACACCTTC,CAISESSVRYGYTF
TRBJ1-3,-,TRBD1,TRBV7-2,TGTGCCAGCAGAAACTCAGGGGGAGGAAACACCATATATTTT,CASRNSGGGNTIYF
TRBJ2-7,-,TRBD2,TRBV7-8,TGTGCCAGCACGCCGGGACTAGCGGGAGAAGACAGCACCGAGCAGTACTTC,CASTPGLAGEDSTEQYF
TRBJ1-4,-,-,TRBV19,TGTGCCAGTAGTATCCCCCCAGAAAAACTGTTTTTT,CASSIPPEKLFF
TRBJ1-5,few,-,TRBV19,TGTGCCAGTAGTATTTCGGGGGGCAATCAGCCCCAGCATTTT,CASSISGGNQPQHF
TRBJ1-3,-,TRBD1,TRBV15,TGTGCCACCAGCAGCGGGGACAGGGGTGGAAACACCATATATTTT,CATSSGDRGGNTIYF
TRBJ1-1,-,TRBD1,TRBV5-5,TGTGCCAGCAGCTTGGATACAGGGGGCTACACTGAAGCTTTCTTT,CASSLDTGGYTEAFF
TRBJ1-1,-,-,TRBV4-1,TGCGCCAGCAGCCCCTTTGGAAACAGGGATTTGAACACTGAAGCTTTCTTT,CASSPFGNRDLNTEAFF
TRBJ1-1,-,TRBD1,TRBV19,TGTGCCAGTAGTACTAACAGACAGGGAGAGGCTTTCTTT,CASSTNRQGEAFF
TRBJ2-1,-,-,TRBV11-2,TGTGCCAGCAGTCATTACCGAGGCCGGGAGTGGGTTCCCAATGAGCAGTTCTTC,CASSHYRGREWVPNEQFF
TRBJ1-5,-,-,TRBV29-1,TGCAGCGTTGCCCTGAAGAGGAATCAGCCCCAGCATTTT,CSVALKRNQPQHF
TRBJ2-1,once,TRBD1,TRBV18,TGTGCCAGCTCACCGGGACAGGGTTGGTACAATGAGCAGTTCTTC,CASSPGQGWYNEQFF
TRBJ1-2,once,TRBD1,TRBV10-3,TGTGCCATCAGTGAGGGACAGGGGAACTATGGCTACACCTTC,CAISEGQGNYGYTF
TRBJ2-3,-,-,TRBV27,TGTGCCAGCAGTTCTACTAGCTGGAATCGAGGCACAGATACGCAGTATTTT,CASSSTSWNRGTDTQYF
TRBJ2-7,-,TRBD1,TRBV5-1,TGCGCCAGCAGCCGAGAGGTAGAGTTGGGACAGCGATATTACTTC,CASSREVELGQRYYF
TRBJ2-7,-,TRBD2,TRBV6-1,TGTGCCAGCAGCATGGAGCGGGGGGGCCTCTACGAGCAGTACTTC,CASSMERGGLYEQYF
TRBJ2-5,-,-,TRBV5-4,TGTGCCAGCAGCGCTAGGACAGCCCAAGAGACCCAGTACTTC,CASSARTAQETQYF
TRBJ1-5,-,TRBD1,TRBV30,TGTGCCTGGAGGCCGGACAGGGCCGGACAGCCCCAGCATTTT,CAWRPDRAGQPQHF
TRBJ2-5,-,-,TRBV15,TGTGCCACCAGCAAGGAAACAGGGATCCAAGAGACCCAGTACTTC,CATSKETGIQETQYF
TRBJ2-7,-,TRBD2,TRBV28,TGTGCCAGCAGTCTCCTCAGTAGCGGGAGCTCCTACGAGCAGTACTTC,CASSLLSSGSSYEQYF
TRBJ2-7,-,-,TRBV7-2,TGTGCCAGCAGCTCACCGTGGCAGAACAGGGCCTACGAGCAGTACTTC,CASSSPWQNRAYEQYF
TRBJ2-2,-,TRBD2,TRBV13,TGTGCCAGCACCGTCTTAGCGGGGAACACCGGGGAGCTGTTTTTT,CASTVLAGNTGELFF
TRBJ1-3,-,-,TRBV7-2,TGTGCCAGCAGCCCCGTTTCTGGAAACACCATATATTTT,CASSPVSGNTIYF
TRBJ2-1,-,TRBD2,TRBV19,TGTGCCAGTAGTACCCGGGACTATGGATACAATGAGCAGTTCTTC,CASSTRDYGYNEQFF
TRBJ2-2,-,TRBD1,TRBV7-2,TGTGCCAGCAGCTTCGACAGGGGGCGTACCGGGGAGCTGTTTTTT,CASSFDRGRTGELFF
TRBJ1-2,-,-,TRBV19,TGTGCCAGTAGTATCGGTTCGAACTATGGCTACACCTTC,CASSIGSNYGYTF
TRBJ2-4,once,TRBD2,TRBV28,TGTGCCAGCAGTTTATTGAACAGCGGGGCACGGTACATTCAGTACTTC,CASSLLNSGARYIQYF
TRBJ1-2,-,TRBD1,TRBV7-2,TGTGCCAGCAGCCGGGACAGACAGGATGGCTACACCTTC,CASSRDRQDGYTF
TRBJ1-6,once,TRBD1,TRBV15,TGTGCCACCAGCAGAGTTAACAGGGGACTTTCACCCCTCCACTTT,CATSRVNRGLSPLHF
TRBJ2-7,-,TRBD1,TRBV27,TGTGCCAGCAGTCTCCGTTGGGACAGCTACTACGAGCAGTACTTC,CASSLRWDSYYEQYF
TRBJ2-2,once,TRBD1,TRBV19,TGTGCCAGTAGTATAGCCGACAGGGCTGTAAACACCGGGGAGCTGTTTTTT,CASSIADRAVNTGELFF
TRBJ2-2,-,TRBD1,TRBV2,TGTGCCAGCAGGGGACAGGGATACGGCACCGGGGAGCTGTTTTTT,CASRGQGYGTGELFF
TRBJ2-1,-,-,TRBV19,TGTGCCAGTAGCAGGAACGCTTACAATGAGCAGTTCTTC,CASSRNAYNEQFF
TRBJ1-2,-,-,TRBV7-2,TGTGCCAGCAGCGGGGTACGGGGTCCGGTCTATGGCTACACCTTC,CASSGVRGPVYGYTF
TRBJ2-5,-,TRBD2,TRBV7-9,TGTGCCAGCAGCCTCCAGACTAGCGGGGGAGGAGAGACCCAGTACTTC,CASSLQTSGGGETQYF
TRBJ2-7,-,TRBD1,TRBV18,TGTGCCAGCTCACTATCAGGGGGTCCCTTCTACGAGCAGTACTTC,CASSLSGGPFYEQYF